Listed here is a single TCR beta chain. The clone's antigen remains unknown. Base qualities are not recorded, but no much larger clone differs from it by a single base. This sample is part of a study of OX40 agonist ivuxolimab in advanced cancers. About the full investigation: The costimulatory receptor OX40 (CD134) was targeted by ivuxolimab, a fully human IgG2 agonistic monoclonal antibody. Intravenous ivuxolimab was administered to patients every 2 weeks at six dose levels: 0.01, 0.1, 0.3, 1.5, 3 and 10 mg/kg. Of the approximately 50 dose-escalation patients, hepatocellular carcinoma was present in around 20, melanoma in roughly 15, renal cell carcinoma in 9 and head and neck cancer in 9. The dose-escalation cohort was 82.7% male with a mean age of about 65 years, ranging from roughly 20 to 80. Prior anti-PD-1, anti-PD-L1 or anti-CTLA-4 therapy was permitted, and approximately 40% of dose-escalation patients had received checkpoint inhibitors. Three dose-escalation patients achieved partial responses, one with hepatocellular carcinoma and two with cutaneous melanoma. Peripheral TCRbeta sequencing was intended to test whether TCR sequence diversity was altered and clonal T-cell expansion was caused by ivuxolimab. The paper reports the monotherapy dose-escalation portion (N = 52 patients) of the phase I ivuxolimab trial.

Patients with a history of autoimmune disease or receiving systemic immunosuppression were excluded from the trial. Peripheral blood for TCR sequencing was collected from all dose cohorts at baseline, on cycle 4 day 1, and on cycle 7 day 1. Samples were obtained from an open-label, multicenter, first-in-human phase I dose-escalation trial of ivuxolimab. Adults with locally advanced or metastatic melanoma, renal cell carcinoma, hepatocellular carcinoma or head and neck squamous cell carcinoma were enrolled in the trial. Before TCR sequencing, CD4+ T cells and CD8+ T cells were sorted from peripheral blood as separate populations. Findings and caveats that apply to the study as a whole: Which antigens the clonally expanded peripheral T cells were specific for was not determined. Clonal expansion of both CD4+ and CD8+ blood T cells was observed from baseline to week 6 at doses 0.1 to 3.0 mg/kg. After ivuxolimab, CD8+ T cells had more expanded clones than CD4+ T cells on average. In the 0.1-3.0 mg/kg groups, partial responders were among the patients with the lowest normalized peripheral clonal expansion, particularly in CD8+ T cells. Low levels of normalized T-cell clonal expansion were also shown by some nonresponding patients.

Trimmed from V: 4 bases; trimmed from J: 5 bases; junction bases lacking a gene match: 12. CDR1 and CDR2 (SGHDT, YYEEEE) derive from the germline V gene. CDR3 length: 16 amino acids, cysteine to phenylalanine. The only DNA kept is the CDR3, 48 bases in frame from the first base. To sequence the TCRbeta CDR3 region, genomic DNA was isolated from the sorted cells. The immunoSEQ Assay was used for sequencing of TCRbeta CDR3 regions. Not all clones reach the TCRdb copy of this immuneACCESS table, which keeps in-frame sequences only. Checked studies attribute under half of the gap to unresolved V genes and leave the rest unexplained. The sample contains tens of thousands of clones, roughly nine tenths of them found a single time. About 19% of the sample is in the top ten clones.

The receptor comes from an adult with an advanced solid tumor such as melanoma, head and neck, liver or kidney cancer. The sequenced sample was CD4+ or CD8+ T cells sorted from blood, obtained in a trial of the OX40 agonist ivuxolimab. This chain joins TRBV5-6 to TRBJ1-2, with 9 bases in between that match TRBD1. The DNA reads TGTGCCAGCAGCCGCCTAACCGGGACAGGGAGATATGGCTACACCTTC. The encoded protein is CASSRLTGTGRYGYTF.